The 9 T cell receptor beta chains listed next were all sequenced from one sample in a study of blood T cell repertoires in COVID-19. The method was immunoSEQ multiplex PCR; TCRdb's version includes in-frame clones alone and lacks a portion of them. This sample carries around 250,000 clones, around 80% of them seen once, and the ten largest clones take about 1.9%. The sequencing sample was made of peripheral blood. The receptor set was obtained from a woman older than 75 with acute or convalescent COVID-19.

The chain uses TRBV6-2 or TRBV6-3 and TRBJ2-3; perhaps TRBD2 as D (6 bases). Trimming took 0 bases from V and 3 from J, leaving 10 bases between them. The CDR3 spans 15 residues. Germline CDR1 is MNHEY and CDR2 is SVGEGT. The CDR3 region has the DNA TGTGCCAGCAGTTACTCCTTGGGGGGTACAGATACGCAGTATTTT. This gives the protein CASSYSLGGTDTQYF.

CDR3 coding DNA: TGTGCCAGCAGCCCCCAGGCCAGAATTGGCGGGGAGCTGTTTTTT. Translating gives CASSPQARIGGELFF. The rearrangement joins TRBV7-8 to TRBJ2-2; no definite D call. The V and J ends lost 5 bases and 7 bases respectively, with 17 bases between them. CDR3 length: 15 amino acids. CDR1 is SGHVS, CDR2 FQNEAQ, per germline.

This chain uses TRBV7-9 with TRBJ2-1; TRBD2 might be the D (6 bases). Germline CDR1 and CDR2: SEHNR and FQNEAQ (reference sequence). Trimming stripped 2 bases from V and 7 bases from J, with 15 bases between. This CDR3 has 15 residues. In nucleotides, the CDR3 is TGTGCCAGCAGCTTATTGGCGGGGACGTGGAATGAGCAGTTCTTC. Amino acids: CASSLLAGTWNEQFF.

The V call is TRBV5-1, the J call TRBJ2-3; TRBD2 matches at 9 bases. The CDR3 spans 16 residues. Germline CDR1 reads SGHRS; CDR2 reads YFSETQ. Unmatched junction bases numbered 6, after V lost 4 bases and J lost 0 bases. The CDR3: CASSILTSGSTDTQYF. CDR3 nucleotide sequence: TGCGCCAGCAGCATCTTGACTAGCGGTAGCACAGATACGCAGTATTTT.

A word on this clone: The same CDR3 is also encoded by other DNA sequences in this sample. The CDR3, as DNA: TGTGCCAGCAGCTTTAGCGGGACATCCTACGAGCAGTACTTC. Residues: CASSFSGTSYEQYF. The J gene is TRBJ2-7, the V gene TRBV11-3, with 8 positions matching TRBD2. The V and J ends lost 3 bases and 1 base, in that order; junction bases with no gene match: 2. The V gene's germline CDR1 is SGHNT and CDR2 YENEEA. The CDR3 sequence is 14 residues long.

The chain has TRBV29-1 and TRBJ2-1, with D maybe TRBD1 (6 bases). Deletions cut 3 bases from V and 12 bases from J, with 15 bases between. The CDR3 covers 12 residues. Germline V gene sequence: CDR1 SQVTM, CDR2 ANQGSEA. CDR3: CSVDWKGHGQFF. The CDR3 DNA is TGCAGCGTTGATTGGAAGGGACATGGGCAGTTCTTC.

In its sample, this clone was seen once. The rearrangement joins TRBV27 to TRBJ1-1, with 7 bases fitting TRBD1. The germline gives CDR1 MNHEY, CDR2 SMNVEV (reference sequence). This CDR3 contains 15 residues. With 5 bases clipped from V and 3 bases from J, the junction kept 9 bases outside the gene matches. As DNA, the CDR3 is TGTGCCAGCAGTGGTTGGACAGGCGGAGACACTGAAGCTTTCTTT. This gives the protein CASSGWTGGDTEAFF.

This clone was counted between two and nine times. The rearrangement links TRBV5-5 to TRBJ2-3, with D hard to call. The CDR3 extends over 14 amino acids. V shed 4 bases and J shed 2 bases, with 11 bases lying between them. Per the germline V gene, CDR1 is SGHKS and CDR2 is YYEKEE (reference sequence). The CDR3 loop reads CASSPPQITDTQYF. For the CDR3, the DNA is TGTGCCAGCAGCCCCCCCCAGATCACAGATACGCAGTATTTT.

The V gene is TRBV4-2, the J gene TRBJ1-2; 10 bases agree with TRBD1. With 2 bases clipped from V and 4 bases from J, the junction kept 10 bases outside the gene matches. CDR1 and CDR2 from the germline V gene are LGHNA and YNFKEQ. This CDR3 region has 17 residues. The CDR3 DNA reads TGTGCCAGCAGCCAACTCACACCGACAGGGGGCGGCTATGGCTACACCTTC. Its translation is CASSQLTPTGGGYGYTF.